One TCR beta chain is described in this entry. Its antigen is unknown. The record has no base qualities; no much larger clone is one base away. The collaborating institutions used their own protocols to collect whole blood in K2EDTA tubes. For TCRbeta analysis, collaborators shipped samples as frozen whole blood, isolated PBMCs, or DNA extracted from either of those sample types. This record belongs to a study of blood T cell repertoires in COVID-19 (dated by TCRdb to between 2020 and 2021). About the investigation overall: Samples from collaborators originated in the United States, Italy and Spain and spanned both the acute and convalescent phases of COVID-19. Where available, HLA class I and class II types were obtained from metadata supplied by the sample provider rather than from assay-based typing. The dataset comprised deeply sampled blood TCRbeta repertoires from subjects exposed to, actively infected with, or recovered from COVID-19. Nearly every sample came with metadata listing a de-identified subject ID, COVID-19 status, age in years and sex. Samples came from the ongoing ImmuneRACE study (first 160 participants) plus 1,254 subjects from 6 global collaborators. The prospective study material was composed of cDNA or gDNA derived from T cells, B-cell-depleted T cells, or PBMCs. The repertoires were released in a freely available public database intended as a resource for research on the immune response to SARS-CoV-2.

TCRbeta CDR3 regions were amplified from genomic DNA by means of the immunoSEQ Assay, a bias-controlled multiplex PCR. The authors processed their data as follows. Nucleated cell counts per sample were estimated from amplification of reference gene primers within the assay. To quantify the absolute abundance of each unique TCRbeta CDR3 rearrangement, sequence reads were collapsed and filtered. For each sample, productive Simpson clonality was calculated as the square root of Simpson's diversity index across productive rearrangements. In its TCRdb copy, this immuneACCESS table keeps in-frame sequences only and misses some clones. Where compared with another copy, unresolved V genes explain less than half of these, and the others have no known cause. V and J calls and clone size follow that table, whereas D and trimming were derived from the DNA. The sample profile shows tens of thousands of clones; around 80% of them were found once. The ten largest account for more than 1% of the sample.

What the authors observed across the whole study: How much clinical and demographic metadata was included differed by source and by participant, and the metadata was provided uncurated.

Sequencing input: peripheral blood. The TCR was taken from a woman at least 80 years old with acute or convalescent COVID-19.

The CDR3 reads as follows: CSASETGSYNEQFF. The nucleotide sequence reads as follows: TGCAGTGCTAGTGAGACAGGGTCCTACAATGAGCAGTTCTTC. The chain is made from TRBV20-1 and TRBJ2-1; TRBD1 fits 7 bases in the junction. CDR1 is given as DFQATT and CDR2 as SNEGSKA, both from the germline V gene (reference sequence). The CDR3 contains 14 residues, cysteine and phenylalanine counted. This entry keeps only the CDR3 DNA: 42 bases, framed from base 1. The V end gives up 3 bases and the J end 1 base, leaving 3 bases in the junction not matched to a gene.